Listed below are T cell receptor beta chains from one sample, sequenced in a study of OX40 agonist ivuxolimab in advanced cancers. Clones were sequenced by immunoSEQ multiplex PCR, and TCRdb holds only the in-frame ones, with some missing. The repertoire holds about 53,000 clones, with about 81% as singletons. The sample in question was CD4+ or CD8+ T cells sorted from blood, obtained in a trial of the OX40 agonist ivuxolimab. These receptors were taken from an adult with an advanced solid tumor such as melanoma, head and neck, liver or kidney cancer. Each CDR3 is given with its conserved first and last residue. Each record gives: J gene, V gene, D gene, clone size, CDR3 protein, CDR3 DNA. D genes are given only for firm matches. Clone size, where shown, is once, few, many, or a class for clones that have expanded.

>TRBJ2-2|TRBV28|TRBD1|-
CASRPGDRVYTGELFF
TGTGCCAGCAGGCCCGGGGACAGGGTCTACACCGGGGAGCTGTTTTTT
>TRBJ1-2|TRBV7-6|-|-
CASSLGGQGSYGYTF
TGTGCCAGCAGCTTGGGGGGCCAGGGAAGCTATGGCTACACCTTC
>TRBJ1-1|TRBV6-4|TRBD1|-
CASSVDRAAEAFF
TGTGCCAGCAGCGTTGACAGGGCAGCTGAAGCTTTCTTT
>TRBJ1-2|TRBV28|-|-
CASRRLGYGYTF
TGTGCCAGCAGGCGACTGGGCTATGGCTACACCTTC
>TRBJ1-1|TRBV5-4|-|once
CASSLDGRDTEAFF
TGTGCCAGCAGCTTGGACGGCAGGGACACTGAAGCTTTCTTT
>TRBJ2-7|TRBV27|-|-
CASSLKGSSYEQYF
TGTGCCAGCAGTTTGAAGGGGAGCTCCTATGAGCAGTACTTC
>TRBJ1-1|TRBV7-2|TRBD1|-
CASRPQGARGTEAFF
TGTGCCAGCAGACCTCAGGGGGCGAGAGGAACTGAAGCTTTCTTT
>TRBJ1-2|TRBV7-9|TRBD1|-
CASSPHGQGPYGYTF
TGTGCCAGCAGCCCTCACGGACAGGGCCCCTATGGCTACACCTTC
>TRBJ1-5|TRBV28|-|-
CASSSPGSNQPQHF
TGTGCCAGCAGTTCACCGGGGAGCAATCAGCCCCAGCATTTT
>TRBJ2-7|TRBV18|TRBD1|-
CASSSQGSEQYF
TGTGCCAGCTCATCACAGGGGTCCGAGCAGTACTTC
>TRBJ2-3|TRBV29-1|-|-
CSVGRAIDTQYF
TGCAGCGTGGGTAGGGCAATAGATACGCAGTATTTT
>TRBJ1-1|TRBV18|-|-
CASLGGRTEAFF
TGTGCCAGCTTGGGCGGGAGGACTGAAGCTTTCTTT
>TRBJ2-7|TRBV11-2|-|-
CASSPYRGTYEQYF
TGTGCCAGCAGCCCCTACCGAGGGACCTACGAGCAGTACTTC
>TRBJ1-2|TRBV5-6|-|-
CASSLLTEPYGYTF
TGTGCCAGCAGCTTGTTGACAGAACCCTATGGCTACACCTTC
>TRBJ2-4|TRBV21-1|-|-
CASSKEEGIPAKNIQYF
TGTGCCAGCAGCAAAGAGGAGGGGATCCCGGCCAAAAACATTCAGTACTTC
>TRBJ2-5|TRBV6-1|-|-
CASSGRRKETQYF
TGTGCCAGCAGTGGGCGAAGAAAAGAGACCCAGTACTTC
>TRBJ2-1|TRBV6-4|-|-
CASAREGALNEQFF
TGTGCCAGCGCCCGGGAGGGGGCTTTGAATGAGCAGTTCTTC
>TRBJ2-2|TRBV11-2|TRBD2|-
CASSLQAGVNTGELFF
TGTGCCAGCAGCTTACAAGCGGGAGTGAACACCGGGGAGCTGTTTTTT
>TRBJ2-5|TRBV11-2|-|few
CASSPGVAVETQYF
TGTGCCAGCAGCCCCGGGGTAGCGGTAGAGACCCAGTACTTC
>TRBJ1-1|TRBV28|TRBD1|-
CASSLLADGTVPDLNTEAFF
TGTGCCAGCAGTTTACTGGCCGACGGGACAGTCCCCGACCTTAACACTGAAGCTTTCTTT
>TRBJ1-1|TRBV5-1|-|-
CASSQGTAGNVEAFF
TGCGCCAGCAGCCAAGGGACCGCCGGGAATGTTGAAGCTTTCTTT
>TRBJ2-3|TRBV15|TRBD2|-
CATSRDRAAGGVGDTQYF
TGTGCCACCAGCAGAGATAGGGCCGCGGGAGGGGTCGGGGATACGCAGTATTTT